The 26 T cell receptor beta chains below come from one sample, sequenced in a study of OX40 agonist ivuxolimab in advanced cancers. Some clones are missing from TCRdb's copy, which holds only in-frame ones; the method was immunoSEQ multiplex PCR. Of approximately 50,000 clones listed, more than 70% are singletons. This specimen was CD4+ or CD8+ T cells sorted from blood, taken in a trial of the OX40 agonist ivuxolimab. All receptors come from an adult with an advanced solid tumor such as melanoma, head and neck, liver or kidney cancer.

This clone has a single count. At one end, the junction sequence differs from germline, possibly due to a read error. The rearrangement links TRBV4-3 to TRBJ2-3, with 8 positions matching TRBD1. The germline V gene has CDR1 LGHNA and CDR2 YSLEER. This CDR3 region has 17 residues. The DNA for the CDR3 is TGCGCCAGCAGCCAAGATGCGCAGGGGGCTAGCATAGATACGCAGTATTTT. Translated: CASSQDAQGASIDTQYF.

The chain combines TRBV7-2 with TRBJ2-7, with TRBD1 identical over 7 bases. The CDR3 covers 13 residues. Germline V gene data show CDR1 as SGHTA and CDR2 as FQGNSA. J lost 6 bases, V lost 3 bases, and 5 bases had no gene match. DNA for the CDR3: TGTGCCAGCAGCTTCGCCCAGGGGGTCGAGCAGTACTTC. This codes for CASSFAQGVEQYF. Full variable domain (rest looked up from reference TRBV7-2 and TRBJ2-7): GAGVSQSPSNKVTEKGKDVELRCDPISGHTALYWYRQSLGQGLEFLIYFQGNSAPDKSGLPSDRFSAERTGGSVSTLTIQRTQQEDSAVYLCASSFAQGVEQYFGPGTRLTVT.

The chain uses TRBV5-1 and TRBJ2-7, with 7 bases lining up with TRBD2. The CDR3 runs to 14 residues. Looked up from germline, CDR1 is SGHRS and CDR2 is YFSETQ. Trimming cost V 3 bases and J 2 bases; bases outside gene matches: 5. The CDR3 loop is CASSWEGPAYEQYF. DNA for the CDR3: TGCGCCAGCAGCTGGGAGGGACCAGCCTACGAGCAGTACTTC.

The chain has TRBV29-1 and TRBJ1-1; 8 positions match TRBD1. This CDR3 has 14 amino acids. Germline CDR1 SQVTM, CDR2 ANQGSEA. Germline trimming cut 0 bases from V and 3 bases from J; bases unmatched to any gene: 3. DNA of the CDR3: TGCAGCGTTGAAGACAGGGGGCGGGACACTGAAGCTTTCTTT. Translated, it gives CSVEDRGRDTEAFF.

This sequence joins TRBV7-9 and TRBJ2-7; 10 nucleotides match TRBD1. The V segment lost 3 bases and the J segment 7 bases; nucleotides outside the gene matches: 6. CDR3 length: 14 residues. Germline values: CDR1 SEHNR, CDR2 FQNEAQ (reference sequence). The CDR3 loop reads CASSLTGGDSEQYF. As DNA, the CDR3 is TGTGCCAGCAGCTTGACAGGGGGCGATTCAGAGCAGTACTTC.

The genes are TRBV14 and TRBJ2-2; a possible D gene is TRBD2 (5 bases). The ends were cut back, 3 bases at V and 1 base at J, with 15 bases in the middle. Per the germline V gene, CDR1 is SGHDN and CDR2 is FVKESK. The CDR3 extends over 17 amino acids. The DNA of the CDR3 is TGTGCCAGCAGCCACTTCACTCGAGGGTTGAACACCGGGGAGCTGTTTTTT. Translation gives CASSHFTRGLNTGELFF.

This clone is medium-sized in the sample. The CDR3 coding sequence is TGTGCCAGCAGTCGCGGACAGACTACGGAGACCCAGTACTTC. Translating gives CASSRGQTTETQYF. The chain combines TRBV28 with TRBJ2-5, with D tentatively TRBD1 (6 bases). This CDR3 region has 14 residues. V gave up 5 bases and J gave up 5 bases, with 15 bases separating them. CDR1 is MDHEN and CDR2 is SYDVKM in the germline V gene. Drawing the rest from reference TRBV28 and TRBJ2-5, the complete variable domain is DVKVTQSSRYLVKRTGEKVFLECVQDMDHENMFWYRQDPGLGLRLIYFSYDVKMKEKGDIPEGYSVSREKKERFSLILESASTNQTSMYLCASSRGQTTETQYFGPGTRLLVL.

J is TRBJ2-7 and V is TRBV28; 7 positions agree with TRBD1. Germline CDR1 and CDR2: MDHEN and SYDVKM. The CDR3 runs 14 residues. With V trimmed by 6 bases and J by 0 bases, 5 bases remained unmatched. Here the CDR3 DNA reads TGTGCCAGCAGCACATGGGACAGCTCCTACGAGCAGTACTTC. It is translated as CASSTWDSSYEQYF.

This chain uses TRBV21-1 with TRBJ2-4. TRBV21-1 has pseudogene status. There are 15 residues in the CDR3. The CDR3 nucleotides read TGTGCCAGCACCCTACCGACCCTAGCCAAAAACATTCAGTACTTC. It specifies CASTLPTLAKNIQYF.

V gene TRBV10-3 combines with J gene TRBJ2-2; D perhaps matches TRBD2 (6 bases). Per germline, CDR1 ENHRY and CDR2 SYGVKD. With 6 bases removed from V and 5 bases from J, the gap between germline ends came to 10 bases. The CDR3 spans 13 residues. The chain's CDR3 is CAIRGTPTGELFF. The CDR3 nucleotides read TGTGCCATCAGGGGGACTCCAACCGGGGAGCTGTTTTTT.

In this sample, this clone turned up a few times. The chain joins TRBV28 to TRBJ2-5, with 7 bases identical to TRBD2. Germline CDR1 and CDR2: MDHEN and SYDVKM. CDR3 length equals 13 residues. J lost 4 bases, V lost 5 bases, and 4 bases had no gene match. The CDR3 coding sequence is TGTGCCAGCAGTCCGTCGGGGGGAGAGACCCAGTACTTC. This translates into CASSPSGGETQYF.

Details on this clone: This sample includes further DNA sequences coding for the same CDR3. The V call is TRBV18, the J call TRBJ2-3; no firm D call. The V gene's germline CDR1 is KGHSH and CDR2 LQKENI. With 0 bases removed from V and 0 bases from J, the gap between germline ends came to 1 base. This CDR3 has 13 residues. The CDR3 loop is CASSPPSTDTQYF. The CDR3 DNA sequence: TGTGCCAGCTCACCACCTAGCACAGATACGCAGTATTTT.

Here the CDR3 DNA reads TGTGCCAGCAGCCCTCGTAATACCTACGAGCAGTACTTC. Protein: CASSPRNTYEQYF. The chain joins TRBV14 to TRBJ2-5; D call uncertain. The last part of the DNA fits TRBJ2-7 better; the J call may be wrong. The CDR3 sequence is 13 residues long. Per germline, CDR1 SGHDN and CDR2 FVKESK.

For the CDR3, the DNA is TGTGCCAGCAGCCCCGACCTGGGTAGCTCCTACGAGCAGTACTTC. Its translation is CASSPDLGSSYEQYF. The chain couples TRBV9 to TRBJ2-7; unclear D gene. Germline CDR1 reads SGDLS; CDR2 reads YYNGEE. Trimming left V 4 bases short and J 0 bases short, with 14 bases between. The CDR3 is made up of 15 amino acids. Full variable domain (missing parts from reference TRBV9 and TRBJ2-7): DSGVTQTPKHLITATGQRVTLRCSPRSGDLSVYWYQQSLDQGLQFLIQYYNGEERAKGNILERFSAQQFPDLHSELNLSSLELGDSALYFCASSPDLGSSYEQYFGPGTRLTVT.

The rearrangement links TRBV6-1 to TRBJ2-7; possibly TRBD1 for D (6 bases). The CDR3 spans 12 residues. V was pared by 7 bases and J by 0 bases, with 7 bases between. CDR1 is MNHNS, CDR2 SASEGT, per germline. The CDR3 is CASTGDSYEQYF. CDR3 coding DNA: TGTGCCAGCACAGGGGACTCCTACGAGCAGTACTTC.

V gene TRBV9 combines with J gene TRBJ2-2, with 9 bases fitting TRBD1. The trim removed 6 bases at V and 1 base at J, leaving 4 bases unmatched. Germline V gene data show CDR1 as SGDLS and CDR2 as YYNGEE. CDR3 length equals 15 residues. CDR3 nucleotide sequence: TGTGCCAGCACCCGGGACAGGGAGAACACCGGGGAGCTGTTTTTT. This gives the protein CASTRDRENTGELFF.

The chain is built from TRBV5-6 and TRBJ2-5; a possible D gene is TRBD2 (6 bases). The CDR3 extends over 13 amino acids. CDR1 and CDR2 (germline): SGHDT, YYEEEE. The germline V and J ends were trimmed by 4 bases and 6 bases, with 13 bases remaining between them. Here the CDR3 reads CASSRGRGKTQYF. Written as DNA, the CDR3 is TGTGCCAGCAGCAGGGGCCGGGGGAAGACCCAGTACTTC.

V usage is TRBV7-3 and J usage is TRBJ2-3, with 8 positions matching TRBD1. The CDR3 totals 15 residues. Trimming cost V 5 bases and J 4 bases; bases outside gene matches: 8. From germline, CDR1 is SGHTA and CDR2 FQGTGA. The CDR3: CASSSGQGWADTQYF. The DNA of the CDR3 is TGTGCCAGCAGCAGCGGACAGGGATGGGCAGATACGCAGTATTTT.

The chain recombines TRBV11-2 with TRBJ2-7; TRBD2 aligns across 9 bases. Trimming at V came to 1 base and at J to 2 bases, leaving 6 bases not matched to a gene. This CDR3 is 16 amino acids long. Germline CDR1 SGHAT, CDR2 FQNNGV. The CDR3: CASSLVGASGAYEQYF. For the CDR3, the DNA is TGTGCCAGCAGCTTAGTTGGGGCTAGCGGGGCCTACGAGCAGTACTTC. The whole variable domain, remainder taken from reference TRBV11-2 and TRBJ2-7, is EAGVAQSPRYKIIEKRQSVAFWCNPISGHATLYWYQQILGQGPKLLIQFQNNGVVDDSQLPKDRFSAERLKGVDSTLKIQPAKLEDSAVYLCASSLVGASGAYEQYFGPGTRLTVT.

This clone was detected only once. The chain couples TRBV5-4 to TRBJ1-2; 8 nucleotides match TRBD1. The germline gives CDR1 SGHNT, CDR2 YYREEE (reference sequence). The CDR3 is 14 amino acids. V gave up 4 bases and J gave up 8 bases; unmatched junction bases: 10. The CDR3 here is CASSPIGQGQGYTF. The CDR3 nucleotides are TGTGCCAGCAGCCCAATAGGACAGGGTCAAGGCTACACCTTC.

The chain joins TRBV18 to TRBJ2-5; 7 bases fit TRBD2. The V segment lost 8 bases and the J segment 4 bases; nucleotides outside the gene matches: 10. CDR1 is KGHSH and CDR2 is LQKENI in the germline V gene. The CDR3 has 14 residues. The CDR3 loop is CASHKGGFAETQYF. CDR3 in DNA: TGTGCCAGCCACAAGGGAGGGTTCGCAGAGACCCAGTACTTC.

The chain uses TRBV5-6 and TRBJ2-2, with unresolved D. V lost 0 bases and J lost 1, with 7 bases in between. Germline V CDR1 and CDR2: SGHDT, YYEEEE. The CDR3 has 15 amino acids. The CDR3 nucleotides read TGTGCCAGCAGCTTGGGCCGGATGAACACCGGGGAGCTGTTTTTT. It codes for CASSLGRMNTGELFF. The full variable domain, its missing parts supplied by reference TRBV5-6 and TRBJ2-2, is DAGVTQSPTHLIKTRGQQVTLRCSPKSGHDTVSWYQQALGQGPQFIFQYYEEEERQRGNFPDRFSGHQFPNYSSELNVNALLLGDSALYLCASSLGRMNTGELFFGEGSRLTVL.

V usage is TRBV20-1 and J usage is TRBJ1-2; D is ambiguous. Trimming took off 4 bases at V and 8 bases at J, with 11 bases between the two ends. The CDR3 sequence is 11 residues long. CDR1 DFQATT and CDR2 SNEGSKA come from the germline V gene (reference sequence). CDR3 region: CSATLTGGYTF. The CDR3 DNA follows: TGCAGTGCTACCCTTACCGGGGGCTACACCTTC.

This chain uses TRBV5-5 with TRBJ1-3, with D hard to call. V was trimmed by 6 bases and J by 2 bases, leaving 9 bases between them. The germline CDR1 and CDR2 sequences are SGHKS and YYEKEE (reference sequence). This CDR3 region has 13 residues. CDR3 loop: CASNTWTGNTIYF. The CDR3 DNA sequence: TGTGCCAGCAACACTTGGACTGGAAACACCATATATTTT.

The chain links TRBV5-6 to TRBJ2-3, with TRBD2 matching 7 bases. The CDR3 sequence is 14 residues long. Unmatched junction bases numbered 9, after V lost 5 bases and J lost 6 bases. Germline values: CDR1 SGHDT, CDR2 YYEEEE. CDR3 nucleotides: TGTGCCAGCAGTATGGGCGGGAGCCCCGATACGCAGTATTTT. Protein: CASSMGGSPDTQYF.

The chain uses TRBV7-9 and TRBJ2-5; TRBD1 is a possible D gene (6 bases). Looked up from germline, CDR1 is SEHNR and CDR2 is FQNEAQ (reference sequence). V lost 7 bases to trimming and J lost 4 bases, with 13 bases between them. CDR3 length equals 13 residues. CDR3 coding DNA: TGTGCCAGCACCGATACAGGGCGAGAGACCCAGTACTTC. Encoded protein: CASTDTGRETQYF.